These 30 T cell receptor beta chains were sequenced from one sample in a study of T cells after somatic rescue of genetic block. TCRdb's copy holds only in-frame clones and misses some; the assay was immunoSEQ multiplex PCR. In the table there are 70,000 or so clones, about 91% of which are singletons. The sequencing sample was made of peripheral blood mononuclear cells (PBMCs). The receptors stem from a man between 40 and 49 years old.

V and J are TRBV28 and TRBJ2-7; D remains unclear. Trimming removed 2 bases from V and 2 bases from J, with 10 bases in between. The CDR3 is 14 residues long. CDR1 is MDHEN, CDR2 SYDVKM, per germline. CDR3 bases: TGTGCCAGCAGTTTACTCGGCCCCCCCTACGAGCAGTACTTC. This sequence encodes CASSLLGPPYEQYF.

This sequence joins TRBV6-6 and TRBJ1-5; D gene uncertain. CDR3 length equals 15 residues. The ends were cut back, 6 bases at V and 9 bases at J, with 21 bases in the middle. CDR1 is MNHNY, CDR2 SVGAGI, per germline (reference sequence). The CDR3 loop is CASRNPRFVGRPQHF. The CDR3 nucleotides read TGTGCCAGCAGGAACCCGCGGTTCGTGGGGAGGCCCCAGCATTTT.

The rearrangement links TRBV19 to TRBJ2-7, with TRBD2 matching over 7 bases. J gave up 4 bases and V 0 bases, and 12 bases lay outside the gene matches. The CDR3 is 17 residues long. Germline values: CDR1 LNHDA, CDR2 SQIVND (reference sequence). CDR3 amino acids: CASSIDHEGRLAYEQYF. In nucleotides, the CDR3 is TGTGCCAGTAGTATAGATCACGAAGGAAGACTAGCATACGAGCAGTACTTC.

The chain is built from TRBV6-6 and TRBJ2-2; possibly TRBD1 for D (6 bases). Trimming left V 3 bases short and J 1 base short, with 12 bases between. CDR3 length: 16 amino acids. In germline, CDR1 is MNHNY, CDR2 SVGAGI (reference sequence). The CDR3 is CASSYRAGENTGELFF. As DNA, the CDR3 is TGTGCCAGCAGTTATAGGGCAGGGGAGAACACCGGGGAGCTGTTTTTT.

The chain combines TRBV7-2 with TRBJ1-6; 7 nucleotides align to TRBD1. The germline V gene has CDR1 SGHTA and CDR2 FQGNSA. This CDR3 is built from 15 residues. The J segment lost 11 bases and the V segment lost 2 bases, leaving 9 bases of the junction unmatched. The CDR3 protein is CASSLSYRGSTPLHF. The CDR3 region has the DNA TGTGCCAGCAGCTTATCATACAGGGGCTCGACACCCCTCCACTTT.

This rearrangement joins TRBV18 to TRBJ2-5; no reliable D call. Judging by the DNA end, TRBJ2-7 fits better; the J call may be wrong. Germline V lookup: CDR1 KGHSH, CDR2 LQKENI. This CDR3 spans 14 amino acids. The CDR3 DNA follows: TGTGCCAGCTCACCGGTGGGCGGTACCTACGAGCAGTACTTC. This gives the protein CASSPVGGTYEQYF.

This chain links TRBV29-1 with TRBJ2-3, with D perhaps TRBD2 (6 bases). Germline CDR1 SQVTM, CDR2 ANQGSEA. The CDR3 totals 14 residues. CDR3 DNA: TGCATCCCGAAAGGGCGGGAAAGCACAGATACGCAGTATTTT. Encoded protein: CIPKGRESTDTQYF.

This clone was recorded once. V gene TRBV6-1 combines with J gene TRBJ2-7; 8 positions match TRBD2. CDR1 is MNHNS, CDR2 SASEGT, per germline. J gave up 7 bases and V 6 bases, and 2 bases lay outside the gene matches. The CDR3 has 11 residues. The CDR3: CASRRGEEQYF. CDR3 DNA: TGTGCCAGCAGGCGGGGGGAAGAGCAGTACTTC.

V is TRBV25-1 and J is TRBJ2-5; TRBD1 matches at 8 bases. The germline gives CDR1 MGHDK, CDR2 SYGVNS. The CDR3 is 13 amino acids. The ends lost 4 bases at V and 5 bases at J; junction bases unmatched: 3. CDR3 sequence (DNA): TGTGCCAGCAGTGGGACAGGGCGGGAGACCCAGTACTTC. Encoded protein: CASSGTGRETQYF.

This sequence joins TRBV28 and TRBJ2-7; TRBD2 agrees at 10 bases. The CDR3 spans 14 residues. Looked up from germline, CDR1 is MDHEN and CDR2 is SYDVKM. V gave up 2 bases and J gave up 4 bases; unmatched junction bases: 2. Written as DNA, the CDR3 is TGTGCCAGCAGTTTACTAGCGGGAGTATACGAGCAGTACTTC. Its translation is CASSLLAGVYEQYF.

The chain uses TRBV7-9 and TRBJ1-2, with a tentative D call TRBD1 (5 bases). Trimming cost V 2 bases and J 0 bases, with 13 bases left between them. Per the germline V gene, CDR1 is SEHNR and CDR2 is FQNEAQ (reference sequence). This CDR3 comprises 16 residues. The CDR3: CASSLPRQTANYGYTF. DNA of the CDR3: TGTGCCAGCAGCTTACCCCGACAGACAGCTAACTATGGCTACACCTTC.

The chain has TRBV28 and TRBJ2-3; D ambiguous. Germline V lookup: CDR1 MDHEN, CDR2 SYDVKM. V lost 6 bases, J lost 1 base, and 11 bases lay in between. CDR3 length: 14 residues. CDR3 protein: CASRGIGGTDTQYF. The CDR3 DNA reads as TGTGCCAGCAGAGGGATTGGCGGCACAGATACGCAGTATTTT.

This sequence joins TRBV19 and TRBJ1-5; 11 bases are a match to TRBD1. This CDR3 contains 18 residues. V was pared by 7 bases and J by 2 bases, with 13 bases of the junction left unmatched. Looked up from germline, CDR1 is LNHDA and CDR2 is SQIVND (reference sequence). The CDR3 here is CASTPSGTGGGGNQPQHF. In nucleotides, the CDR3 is TGTGCCAGTACTCCCTCCGGGACAGGGGGGGGAGGCAATCAGCCCCAGCATTTT.

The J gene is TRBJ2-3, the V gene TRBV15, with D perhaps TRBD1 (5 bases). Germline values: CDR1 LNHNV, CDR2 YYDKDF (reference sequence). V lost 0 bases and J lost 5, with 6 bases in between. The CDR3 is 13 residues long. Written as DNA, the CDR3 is TGTGCCACCAGCAGAGACAGGGTAGATACGCAGTATTTT. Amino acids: CATSRDRVDTQYF. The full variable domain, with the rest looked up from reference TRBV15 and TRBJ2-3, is DAMVIQNPRYQVTQFGKPVTLSCSQTLNHNVMYWYQQKSSQAPKLLFHYYDKDFNNEADTPDNFQSRRPNTSFCFLDIRSPGLGDTAMYLCATSRDRVDTQYFGPGTRLTVL.

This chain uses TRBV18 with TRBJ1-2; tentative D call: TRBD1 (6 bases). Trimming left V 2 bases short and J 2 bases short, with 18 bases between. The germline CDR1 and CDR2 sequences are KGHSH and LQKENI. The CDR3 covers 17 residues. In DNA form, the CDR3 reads TGTGCCAGCTCACCATCTCAGCAGGGGTTGGGGAACTATGGCTACACCTTC. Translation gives CASSPSQQGLGNYGYTF. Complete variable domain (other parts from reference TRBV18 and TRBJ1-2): NAGVMQNPRHLVRRRGQEARLRCSPMKGHSHVYWYRQLPEEGLKFMVYLQKENIIDESGMPKERFSAEFPKEGPSILRIQQVVRGDSAAYFCASSPSQQGLGNYGYTFGSGTRLTVV.

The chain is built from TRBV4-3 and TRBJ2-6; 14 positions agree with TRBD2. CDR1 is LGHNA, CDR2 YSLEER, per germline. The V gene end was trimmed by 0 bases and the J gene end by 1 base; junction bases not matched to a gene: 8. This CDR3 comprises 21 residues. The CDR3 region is CASSQESRGLAGASGANVLTF. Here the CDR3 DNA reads TGCGCCAGCAGCCAAGAAAGTCGGGGACTAGCGGGAGCATCTGGGGCCAACGTCCTGACTTTC.

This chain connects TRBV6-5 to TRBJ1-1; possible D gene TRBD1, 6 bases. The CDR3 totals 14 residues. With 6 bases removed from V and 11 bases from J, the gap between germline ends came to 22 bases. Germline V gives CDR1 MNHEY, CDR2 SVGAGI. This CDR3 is CASSVRGRGKKAFF. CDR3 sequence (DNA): TGTGCCAGCAGCGTCCGGGGCAGGGGAAAAAAGGCTTTCTTT.

Here the CDR3 reads CASSYRTGAGEQYF. The CDR3 nucleotides read TGTGCCAGCAGTTACCGGACAGGGGCGGGCGAGCAGTACTTC. V and J are TRBV6-6 and TRBJ2-7; 9 nucleotides match TRBD1. The germline V gene encodes CDR1 MNHNY and CDR2 SVGAGI (reference sequence). CDR3 size: 14 residues. The junction had 5 bases not matched to a gene; V was cut back by 2 bases and J by 6 bases.

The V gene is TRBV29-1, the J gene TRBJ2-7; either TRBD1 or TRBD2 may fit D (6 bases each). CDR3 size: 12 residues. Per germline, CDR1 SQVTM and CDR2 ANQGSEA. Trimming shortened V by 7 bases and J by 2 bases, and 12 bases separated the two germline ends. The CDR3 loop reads CSAVGGPYEQYF. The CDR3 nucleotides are TGCAGCGCGGTAGGGGGGCCCTACGAGCAGTACTTC.

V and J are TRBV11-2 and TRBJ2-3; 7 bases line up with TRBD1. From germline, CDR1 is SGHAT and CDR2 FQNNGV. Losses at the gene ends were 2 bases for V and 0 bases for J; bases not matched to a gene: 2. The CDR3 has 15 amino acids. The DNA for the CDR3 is TGTGCCAGCAGCTTAACAGGGGCAAGCACAGATACGCAGTATTTT. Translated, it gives CASSLTGASTDTQYF.

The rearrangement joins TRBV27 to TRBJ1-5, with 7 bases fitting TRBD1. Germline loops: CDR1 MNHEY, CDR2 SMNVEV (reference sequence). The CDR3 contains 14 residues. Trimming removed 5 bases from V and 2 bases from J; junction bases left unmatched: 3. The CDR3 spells CASSLGQGNQPQHF. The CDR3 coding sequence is TGTGCCAGCAGTCTCGGACAGGGCAATCAGCCCCAGCATTTT.

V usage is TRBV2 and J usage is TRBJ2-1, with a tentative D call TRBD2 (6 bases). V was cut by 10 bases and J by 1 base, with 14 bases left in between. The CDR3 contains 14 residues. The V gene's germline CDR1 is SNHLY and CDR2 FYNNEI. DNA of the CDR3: TGTGCCATCCTGGGGCGGGAATCCTACAATGAGCAGTTCTTC. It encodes CAILGRESYNEQFF.

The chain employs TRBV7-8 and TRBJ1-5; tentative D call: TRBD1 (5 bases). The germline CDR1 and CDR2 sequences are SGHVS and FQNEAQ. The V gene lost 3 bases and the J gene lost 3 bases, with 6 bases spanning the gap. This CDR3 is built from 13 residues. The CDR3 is CASSLTDNQPQHF. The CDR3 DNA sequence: TGTGCCAGCAGCTTGACAGACAATCAGCCCCAGCATTTT.

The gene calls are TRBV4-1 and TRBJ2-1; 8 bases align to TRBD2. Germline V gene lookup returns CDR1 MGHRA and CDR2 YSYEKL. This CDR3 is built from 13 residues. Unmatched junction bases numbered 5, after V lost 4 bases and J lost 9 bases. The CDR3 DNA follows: TGCGCCAGCAGCCCCAGCGGGAGAATTGAGCAGTTCTTC. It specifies CASSPSGRIEQFF.

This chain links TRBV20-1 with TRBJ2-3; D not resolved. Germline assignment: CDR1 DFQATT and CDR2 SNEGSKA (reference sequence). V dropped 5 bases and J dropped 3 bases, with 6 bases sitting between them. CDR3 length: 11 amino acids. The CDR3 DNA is TGCAGTGCTCACCAGACAGATACGCAGTATTTT. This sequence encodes CSAHQTDTQYF.

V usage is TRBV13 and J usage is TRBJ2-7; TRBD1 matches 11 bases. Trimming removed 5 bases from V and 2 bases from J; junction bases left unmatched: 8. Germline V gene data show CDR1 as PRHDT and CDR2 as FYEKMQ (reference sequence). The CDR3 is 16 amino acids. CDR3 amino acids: CASSPPPGQGAYEQYF. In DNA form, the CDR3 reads TGTGCCAGCAGCCCACCCCCGGGACAGGGGGCCTACGAGCAGTACTTC.

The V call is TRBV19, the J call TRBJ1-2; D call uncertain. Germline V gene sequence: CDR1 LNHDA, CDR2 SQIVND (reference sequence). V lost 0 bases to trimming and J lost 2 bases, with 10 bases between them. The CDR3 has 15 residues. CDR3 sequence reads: CASSIEGYYNYGYTF. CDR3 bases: TGTGCCAGTAGTATAGAGGGGTACTACAACTATGGCTACACCTTC. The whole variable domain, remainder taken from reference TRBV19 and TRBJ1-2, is DGGITQSPKYLFRKEGQNVTLSCEQNLNHDAMYWYRQDPGQGLRLIYYSQIVNDFQKGDIAEGYSVSREKKESFPLTVTSAQKNPTAFYLCASSIEGYYNYGYTFGSGTRLTVV.

CDR3 DNA: TGTGCCTGGAGCAAACAAGCAGGGGGCTACACCTTC. Protein: CAWSKQAGGYTF. The chain recombines TRBV30 with TRBJ1-2, with D tentatively TRBD1 (5 bases). With 3 bases removed from V and 8 bases from J, the gap between germline ends came to 13 bases. The CDR3 runs 12 residues. Germline CDR1 is GTSNPN and CDR2 is SVGIG (reference sequence). Combining the CDR3 with reference TRBV30 and TRBJ1-2 gives the whole variable domain SQTIHQWPATLVQPVGSPLSLECTVEGTSNPNLYWYRQAAGRGLQLLFYSVGIGQISSEVPQNLSASRPQDRQFILSSKKLLLSDSGFYLCAWSKQAGGYTFGSGTRLTVV.

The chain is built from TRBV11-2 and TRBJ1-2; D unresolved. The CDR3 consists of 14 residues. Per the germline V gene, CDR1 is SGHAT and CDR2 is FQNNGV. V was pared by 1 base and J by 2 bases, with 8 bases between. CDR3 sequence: CASSLVPLNYGYTF. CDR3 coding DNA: TGTGCCAGCAGCTTAGTTCCGTTAAACTATGGCTACACCTTC.

This CDR3 is CASSLRAGSYGYTF. The CDR3 DNA sequence: TGTGCCAGCAGCTTGCGGGCAGGGAGCTATGGCTACACCTTC. This rearrangement joins TRBV5-4 to TRBJ1-2, with D tentatively TRBD1 (5 bases). Germline-derived CDR1 and CDR2 are SGHNT and YYREEE (reference sequence). Trimming shortened V by 1 base and J by 4 bases, and 11 bases separated the two germline ends. This CDR3 comprises 14 residues.